The present entry profiles one T cell receptor beta chain with its context. In its sample, this clone was seen a few times. The specificity of this receptor is unknown. Base quality data are lacking; no much larger clone is found one base away. Based on the germline V gene (reference sequence), the CDR1 and CDR2 sequences are SGHNT and YYREEE. Cut back by 4 bases and 6 bases, the V and J ends lie 17 bases apart. The CDR3 holds 14 amino acids from the cysteine to the phenylalanine. Of all the DNA, just the CDR3 is kept, 42 bases in frame from base 1. TCRbeta CDR3 regions were amplified from genomic DNA by means of the immunoSEQ Assay, a bias-controlled multiplex PCR. The published analysis was carried out like this. Nucleated cell counts per sample were estimated from amplification of reference gene primers within the assay. Sequence reads were collapsed and filtered to measure the absolute abundance of every unique TCRbeta CDR3 rearrangement. For each sample, productive Simpson clonality was calculated by taking the square root of Simpson's diversity index across productive rearrangements. This is the immuneACCESS table as TCRdb keeps it, with only in-frame sequences that have V and J called. A part of the clones is gone; compared with another copy, unresolved V genes explain less than half, and the rest is unexplained. D and trimming come from the DNA, and the V and J calls and clone size come from that table. A total of tens of thousands of clones appear in this sample, 70% to 90% of them only once. Over 25% of the sample is held by the ten biggest clonotypes.

Each collaborating institution followed its own protocols to collect whole blood in K2EDTA tubes. For TCRbeta analysis, collaborators shipped samples as frozen whole blood, isolated PBMCs, or DNA extracted from either of those sample types. This record comes from a study of blood T cell repertoires in COVID-19 (TCRdb year 2020). For context, the study as a whole: The collaborator samples originated in the United States, Italy and Spain and spanned the acute and convalescent phases of COVID-19. The prospective study material was composed of cDNA or gDNA derived from T cells, B-cell-depleted T cells, or PBMCs. The dataset comprised deeply sampled blood TCRbeta repertoires from subjects exposed to, actively infected with, or recovered from COVID-19. The repertoires were released in a freely available public database meant as a resource for research on the immune response to SARS-CoV-2. Samples came from the ongoing ImmuneRACE study (first 160 participants) plus 1,254 subjects from 6 global collaborators. The sample metadata nearly always contained a de-identified subject ID, COVID-19 status, age in years and sex. Where available, HLA class I and class II types were taken from metadata supplied by the sample provider and were not determined by assay-based typing. The paper as a whole reports these results and caveats: Clinical and demographic metadata were provided uncurated, with the amount varying by source and participant.

Rearrangement joined TRBV5-4 to TRBJ2-7; D gene: possibly TRBD1, on 6 matching bases. The source material was peripheral blood. The sequence derives from a man between 50 and 59 years old with acute or convalescent COVID-19. The DNA is TGTGCCAGCAGCCTAACCAGGGGTACCAGCGAGCAGTACTTC. The translation is CASSLTRGTSEQYF.